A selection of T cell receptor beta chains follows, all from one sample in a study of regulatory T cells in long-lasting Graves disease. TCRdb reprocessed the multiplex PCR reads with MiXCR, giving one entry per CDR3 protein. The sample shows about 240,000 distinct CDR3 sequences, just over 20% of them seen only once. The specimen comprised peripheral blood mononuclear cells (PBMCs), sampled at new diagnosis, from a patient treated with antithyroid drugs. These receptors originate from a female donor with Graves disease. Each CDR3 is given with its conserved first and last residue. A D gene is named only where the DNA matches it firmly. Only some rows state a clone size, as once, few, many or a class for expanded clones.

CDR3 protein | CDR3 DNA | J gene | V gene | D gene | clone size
CAISDPAGGPGVGFF | TGTGCCATCAGTGACCCAGCGGGAGGGCCCGGTGTTGGGTTCTTC | TRBJ2-1 | TRBV10-3 | TRBD2 | .
CASSPQSSNQPQHF | TGTGCCAGCTCACCCCAGAGTAGCAATCAGCCCCAGCATTTT | TRBJ1-5 | TRBV18 | . | .
CASSQGRRPVEKLFF | TGCGCCAGCAGCCAAGGGAGACGGCCCGTCGAAAAACTGTTTTTT | TRBJ1-4 | TRBV4-3 | . | .
CASSPPGMTSYEQYF | TGTGCCAGCTCACCACCTGGTATGACCTCCTACGAGCAGTACTTC | TRBJ2-7 | TRBV18 | . | few
CASSMADRLSYEQYF | TGTGCCAGTAGTATGGCAGATCGCCTATCCTACGAGCAGTACTTC | TRBJ2-7 | TRBV19 | . | .
CASRTANNEQFF | TGTGCCAGCCGGACAGCAAACAATGAGCAGTTCTTC | TRBJ2-1 | TRBV7-9 | . | many
CASSDNRGVATQYF | TGTGCCAGCAGTGACAACAGGGGAGTTGCGACCCAGTACTTC | TRBJ2-5 | TRBV6-2/TRBV6-3 | TRBD1 | .
CASSGKPLYEQYF | TGTGCCAGCAGTGGAAAGCCACTCTACGAGCAGTACTTC | TRBJ2-7 | TRBV6-1 | . | .
CASSRGDRASSYEQYF | TGTGCCAGCAGTCGAGGGGACAGGGCGAGCTCCTACGAGCAGTACTTC | TRBJ2-7 | TRBV6-1 | TRBD1 | many
CASSFRTSGSVEQFF | TGTGCCAGCAGCTTCCGGACTAGCGGGAGTGTTGAGCAGTTCTTC | TRBJ2-1 | TRBV9 | TRBD2 | .
CASSTDRYQPQHF | TGTGCCAGCAGTACGGACAGATATCAGCCCCAGCATTTT | TRBJ1-5 | TRBV28 | . | many
CASSTNTGADYEQYF | TGTGCCAGTAGTACCAATACAGGGGCCGACTACGAGCAGTACTTC | TRBJ2-7 | TRBV19 | TRBD1 | many
CASSDATSGIVEQYF | TGCGCCAGCAGTGACGCGACTAGCGGGATCGTTGAGCAGTACTTC | TRBJ2-7 | TRBV10-1 | TRBD2 | many
CATSDFRGNGETQYF | TGTGCCACCAGTGATTTTCGAGGGAACGGTGAGACCCAGTACTTC | TRBJ2-5 | TRBV24-1 | . | .
CASSSRSSGANVLTF | TGTGCCAGCAGTTCGCGCTCCTCTGGGGCCAACGTCCTGACTTTC | TRBJ2-6 | TRBV6-2/TRBV6-3 | . | many
CSVGFGEGTYEQYF | TGCAGCGTTGGCTTTGGCGAGGGAACCTACGAGCAGTACTTC | TRBJ2-7 | TRBV29-1 | . | many
CASSHTVGLGETQYF | TGCGCCAGCAGCCACACTGTCGGGTTAGGGGAGACCCAGTACTTC | TRBJ2-5 | TRBV4-3 | . | few
CASQITRQETQYF | TGTGCCAGCCAGATAACAAGACAAGAGACCCAGTACTTC | TRBJ2-5 | TRBV2 | . | many
CSARMGSSYNEQFF | TGCAGTGCTAGGATGGGAAGCTCCTACAATGAGCAGTTCTTC | TRBJ2-1 | TRBV20-1 | . | many
CSATERGARAFF | TGCAGTGCTACGGAACGAGGGGCACGAGCTTTCTTT | TRBJ1-1 | TRBV20-1 | . | many
CASSLGVLAGGTAEQYF | TGCGCCAGCAGCTTGGGGGTTTTAGCGGGGGGCACGGCCGAGCAGTACTTC | TRBJ2-7 | TRBV5-1 | TRBD2 | few
CASSEASTGGQPQHF | TGTGCCAGCAGTGAAGCCTCTACAGGGGGCCAGCCCCAGCATTTT | TRBJ1-5 | TRBV2 | TRBD1 | few
CASSLVSGRVGFSYNEQFF | TGTGCCAGCAGCTTAGTATCGGGCAGGGTAGGCTTCTCCTACAATGAGCAGTTCTTC | TRBJ2-1 | TRBV7-2 | . | many
CASSFPSGRENEQFF | TGTGCCAGCAGCTTCCCTAGCGGGAGGGAGAATGAGCAGTTCTTC | TRBJ2-1 | TRBV5-1 | TRBD2 | .
CASSYRTGGPYDEQFF | TGTGCCAGCAGCTACCGGACAGGAGGTCCCTACGATGAGCAGTTCTTC | TRBJ2-1 | TRBV7-9 | TRBD1 | .
CSARIPSGRQAGEQYF | TGCAGTGCTAGAATCCCTAGCGGGAGGCAGGCCGGCGAGCAGTACTTC | TRBJ2-7 | TRBV20-1 | TRBD2 | .
CASSPGTAEYGYTF | TGTGCCAGCTCACCTGGGACAGCCGAGTATGGCTACACCTTC | TRBJ1-2 | TRBV18 | TRBD1 | few
CASSRTSGGEELFF | TGTGCCAGCAGTCGGACTAGCGGGGGCGAGGAGCTGTTTTTT | TRBJ2-2 | TRBV2 | TRBD2 | few
CASSLEMDSPLHF | TGTGCCAGCAGCTTAGAAATGGATTCACCCCTCCACTTT | TRBJ1-6 | TRBV7-9 | . | many
CASSRTDNQPQHF | TGTGCCAGTAGTAGGACTGACAATCAGCCCCAGCATTTT | TRBJ1-5 | TRBV19 | . | many
CASSSTGRRTEAFF | TGTGCCAGCAGTTCCACAGGGAGGCGGACTGAAGCTTTCTTT | TRBJ1-1 | TRBV27 | . | many
CASSKQGISETQYF | TGTGCCAGCAGCAAACAGGGCATATCGGAGACCCAGTACTTC | TRBJ2-5 | TRBV11-2 | . | many
CASSYSTSGRPHEQYF | TGTGCCAGCAGTTACTCCACTAGCGGGAGACCCCACGAGCAGTACTTC | TRBJ2-7 | TRBV6-5 | TRBD2 | many
CASRSGTVTEAFF | TGTGCCAGCAGGTCCGGGACAGTCACTGAAGCTTTCTTT | TRBJ1-1 | TRBV2 | TRBD1 | once
CASSVGETQGYEQYF | TGTGCCAGCAGCGTAGGGGAGACACAGGGCTACGAGCAGTACTTC | TRBJ2-7 | TRBV9 | . | .
CASSIDGTSGRANEQFF | TGTGCCAGTAGTATAGATGGGACTAGCGGGAGGGCCAATGAGCAGTTCTTC | TRBJ2-1 | TRBV19 | TRBD2 | many
CASSQAGSGTGRWATNEKLFF | TGCGCCAGCAGCCAAGCCGGATCCGGGACAGGGAGGTGGGCAACTAATGAAAAACTGTTTTTT | TRBJ1-4 | TRBV4-1 | TRBD1 | .
CASSLAGTSNYGYTF | TGTGCCAGCAGCTTAGCGGGGACTTCTAACTATGGCTACACCTTC | TRBJ1-2 | TRBV7-8 | . | many
CASSPRTSRWDTQYF | TGTGCCAGCAGCCCACGGACTAGCAGGTGGGATACGCAGTATTTT | TRBJ2-3 | TRBV7-2 | TRBD2 | few
CASGGVDSLKETQYF | TGTGCCAGCGGAGGTGTGGACAGTCTTAAAGAGACCCAGTACTTC | TRBJ2-5 | TRBV11-2 | . | many
CASSKDLNTEAFF | TGTGCCAGCAGTAAAGACCTTAACACTGAAGCTTTCTTT | TRBJ1-1 | TRBV2 | . | many
CAIRQGSMNTEAFF | TGCGCCATCCGACAGGGCTCCATGAACACTGAAGCTTTCTTT | TRBJ1-1 | TRBV10-2 | TRBD1 | .